This T cell receptor (beta chain) is from a study of OX40 agonist ivuxolimab in advanced cancers. Study-wide background: Patients with prior anti-PD-1, anti-PD-L1 or anti-CTLA-4 therapy were eligible; 35% to 50% had some.

Trimming removed 1 base from V and 5 bases from J, with 19 bases in between. Germline-derived CDR1 and CDR2 are SGHKS and YYEKEE (reference sequence). This CDR3 spans 16 amino acids. The method was immunoSEQ multiplex PCR; TCRdb's version includes in-frame clones alone and lacks a portion of them. The repertoire includes over 60,000 clones, 85% of them detected once, and approximately 4% sits in the top ten. The TCR was taken from an adult with an advanced solid tumor such as melanoma, head and neck, liver or kidney cancer. This chain links TRBV5-5 with TRBJ2-7; TRBD1 might be the D (6 bases). Sequenced material: CD4+ or CD8+ T cells sorted from blood, taken in a trial of the OX40 agonist ivuxolimab. The CDR3 spells CASSLWGTQGFDEQYF. The DNA for the CDR3 is TGTGCCAGCAGCTTGTGGGGGACACAGGGTTTCGACGAGCAGTACTTC.